The source of this TCR beta chain is a study of blood T cell repertoires in COVID-19. Study background: The samples span acute and convalescent COVID-19 from the United States, Italy and Spain. Sample material is recorded as cDNA or gDNA derived from T cells, B-cell-depleted T cells, or PBMCs.

Someone with COVID-19 had been met by exposed participants within 2 weeks before study entry. In the original workflow: It was from reference gene primer amplification that nucleated cell counts were estimated. Assay used: immunoSEQ multiplex PCR; TCRdb lists only in-frame clones, some missing. V and J calls and clone size are copied from that table; D and trimming were computed from the DNA. The sample lists about 260,000 clones; approximately 90% were seen once. Germline V gives CDR1 LNHDA, CDR2 SQIVND (reference sequence). The CDR3 extends over 14 amino acids. The V and J ends lost 5 bases and 1 base respectively, with 9 bases between them.

This TCR was sampled from a man aged 40-49 years who had been exposed to COVID-19. This rearrangement joins TRBV19 to TRBJ2-1; maybe TRBD1 (6 bases). Sequences were obtained from PBMCs or T cells enriched from blood (not recorded which). CDR3 sequence (DNA): TGTGCCAGTAGTTACACAGGGTCCTACAATGAGCAGTTCTTC. Amino acids: CASSYTGSYNEQFF.